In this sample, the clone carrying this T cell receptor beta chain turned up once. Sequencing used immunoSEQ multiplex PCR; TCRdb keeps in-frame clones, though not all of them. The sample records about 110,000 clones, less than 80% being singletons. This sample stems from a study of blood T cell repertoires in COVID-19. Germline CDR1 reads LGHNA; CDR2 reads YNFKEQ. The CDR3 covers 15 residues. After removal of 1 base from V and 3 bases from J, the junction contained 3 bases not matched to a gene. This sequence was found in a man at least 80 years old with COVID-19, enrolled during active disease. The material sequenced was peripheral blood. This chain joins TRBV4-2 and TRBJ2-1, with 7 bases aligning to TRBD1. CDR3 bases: TGTGCCAGCAGCCAAGGCCCAGGGGGCTACAATGAGCAGTTCTTC. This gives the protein CASSQGPGGYNEQFF.